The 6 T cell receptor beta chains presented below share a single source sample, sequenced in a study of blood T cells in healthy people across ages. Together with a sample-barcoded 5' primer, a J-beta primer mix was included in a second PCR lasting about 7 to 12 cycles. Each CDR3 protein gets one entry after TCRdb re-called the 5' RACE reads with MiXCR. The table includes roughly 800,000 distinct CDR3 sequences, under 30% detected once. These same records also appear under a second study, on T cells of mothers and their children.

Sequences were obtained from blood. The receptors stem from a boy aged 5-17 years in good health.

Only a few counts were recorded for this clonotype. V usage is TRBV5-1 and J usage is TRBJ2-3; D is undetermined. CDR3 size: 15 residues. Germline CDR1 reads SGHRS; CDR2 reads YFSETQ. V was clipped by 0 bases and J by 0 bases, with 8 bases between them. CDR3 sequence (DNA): TGCGCCAGCAGCTTGGACAATCGTAGCACAGATACGCAGTATTTT. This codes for CASSLDNRSTDTQYF.

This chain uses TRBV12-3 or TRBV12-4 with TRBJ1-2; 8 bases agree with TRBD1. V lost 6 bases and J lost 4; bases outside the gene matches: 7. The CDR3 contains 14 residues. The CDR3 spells CASRTGEEAYGYTF. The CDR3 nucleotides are TGTGCCAGCAGGACAGGGGAGGAGGCCTATGGCTACACCTTC.

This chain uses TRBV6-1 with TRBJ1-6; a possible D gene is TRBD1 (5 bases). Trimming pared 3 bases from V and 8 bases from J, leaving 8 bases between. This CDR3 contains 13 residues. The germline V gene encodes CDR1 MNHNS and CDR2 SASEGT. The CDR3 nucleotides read TGTGCCAGCAGTGAGGGCAGGGATTCACCCCTCCACTTT. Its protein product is CASSEGRDSPLHF.

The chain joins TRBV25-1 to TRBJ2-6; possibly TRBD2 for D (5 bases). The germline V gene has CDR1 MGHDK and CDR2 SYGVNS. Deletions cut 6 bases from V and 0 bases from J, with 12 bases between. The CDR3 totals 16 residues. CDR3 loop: CASSPGLISGANVLTF. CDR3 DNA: TGTGCCAGCAGCCCCGGACTGATCTCTGGGGCCAACGTCCTGACTTTC.

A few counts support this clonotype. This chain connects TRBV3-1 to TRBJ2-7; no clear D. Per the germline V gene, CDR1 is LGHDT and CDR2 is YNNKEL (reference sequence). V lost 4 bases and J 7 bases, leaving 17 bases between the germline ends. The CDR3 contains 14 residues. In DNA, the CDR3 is TGTGCCAGCAGCCCCTCAATAGGGCCCTTGGAGCAGTACTTC. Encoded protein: CASSPSIGPLEQYF.

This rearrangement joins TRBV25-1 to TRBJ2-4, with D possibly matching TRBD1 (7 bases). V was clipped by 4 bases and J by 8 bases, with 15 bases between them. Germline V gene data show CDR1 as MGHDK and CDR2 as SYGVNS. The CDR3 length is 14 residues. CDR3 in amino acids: CASSGGDSRDIQYF. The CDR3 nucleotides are TGTGCCAGCAGTGGCGGGGACAGTCGGGACATTCAGTACTTC.